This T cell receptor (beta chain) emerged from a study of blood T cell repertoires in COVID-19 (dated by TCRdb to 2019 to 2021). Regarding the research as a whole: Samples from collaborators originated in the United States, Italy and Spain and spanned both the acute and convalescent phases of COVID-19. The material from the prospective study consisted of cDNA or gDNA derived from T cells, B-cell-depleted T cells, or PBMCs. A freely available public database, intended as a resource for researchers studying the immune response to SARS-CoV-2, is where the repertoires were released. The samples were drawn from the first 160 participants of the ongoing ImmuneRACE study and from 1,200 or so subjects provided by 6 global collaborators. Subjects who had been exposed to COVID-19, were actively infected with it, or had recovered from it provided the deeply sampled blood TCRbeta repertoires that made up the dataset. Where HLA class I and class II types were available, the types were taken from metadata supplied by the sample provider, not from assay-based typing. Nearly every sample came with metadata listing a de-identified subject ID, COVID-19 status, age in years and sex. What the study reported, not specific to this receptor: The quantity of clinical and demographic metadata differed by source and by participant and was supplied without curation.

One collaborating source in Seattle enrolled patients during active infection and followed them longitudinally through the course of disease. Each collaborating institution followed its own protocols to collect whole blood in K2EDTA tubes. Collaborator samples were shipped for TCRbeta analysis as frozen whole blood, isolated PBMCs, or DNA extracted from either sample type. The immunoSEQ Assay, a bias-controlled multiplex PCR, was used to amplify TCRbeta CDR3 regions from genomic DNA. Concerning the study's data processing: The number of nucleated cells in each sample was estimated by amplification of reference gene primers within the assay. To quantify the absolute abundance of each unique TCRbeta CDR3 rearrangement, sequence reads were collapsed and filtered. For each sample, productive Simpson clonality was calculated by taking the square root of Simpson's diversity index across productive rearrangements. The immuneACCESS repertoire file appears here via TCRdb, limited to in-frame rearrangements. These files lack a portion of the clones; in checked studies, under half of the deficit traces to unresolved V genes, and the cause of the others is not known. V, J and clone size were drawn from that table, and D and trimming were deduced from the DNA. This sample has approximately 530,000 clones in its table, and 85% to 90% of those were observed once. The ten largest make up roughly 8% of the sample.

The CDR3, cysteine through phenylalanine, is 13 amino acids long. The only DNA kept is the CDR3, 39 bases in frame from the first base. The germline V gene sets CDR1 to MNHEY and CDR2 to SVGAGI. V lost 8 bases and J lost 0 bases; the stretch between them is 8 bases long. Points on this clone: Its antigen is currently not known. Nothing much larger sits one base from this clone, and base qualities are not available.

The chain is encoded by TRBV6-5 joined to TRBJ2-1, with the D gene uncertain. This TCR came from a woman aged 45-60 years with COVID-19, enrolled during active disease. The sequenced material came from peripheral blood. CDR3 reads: CASAPSSYNEQFF. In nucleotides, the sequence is TGTGCCAGCGCACCGAGCTCCTACAATGAGCAGTTCTTC.